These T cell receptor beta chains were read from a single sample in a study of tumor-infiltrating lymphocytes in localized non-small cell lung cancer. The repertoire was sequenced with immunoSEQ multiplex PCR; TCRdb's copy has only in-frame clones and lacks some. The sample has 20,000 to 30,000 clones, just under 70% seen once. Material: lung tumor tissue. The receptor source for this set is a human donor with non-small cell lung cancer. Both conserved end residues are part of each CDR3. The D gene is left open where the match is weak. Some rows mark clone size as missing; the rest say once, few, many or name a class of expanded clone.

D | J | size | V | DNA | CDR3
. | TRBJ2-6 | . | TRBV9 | TGTGCCAGCAGTTTCACCCAGGGCTCTGGGGCCAACGTCCTGACTTTC | CASSFTQGSGANVLTF
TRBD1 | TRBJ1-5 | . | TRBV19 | TGTGCCAGTAGTATAATTGCGGCAGGGGGCAGGAGAAGCAATCAGCCCCAGCATTTT | CASSIIAAGGRRSNQPQHF
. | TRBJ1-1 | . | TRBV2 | TGTGCCAGCAGTGAAGGCCGGGGCACCTTT | CASSEGRGTF
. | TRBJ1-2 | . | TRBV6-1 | TGTGCCAGCAGTGAGCACGAAAGTAGACCCTATGGCTACACCTTC | CASSEHESRPYGYTF
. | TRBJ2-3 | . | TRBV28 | TGTGCCAGCAGTTTAGCGGGGGCCACCGCAGATACGCAGTATTTT | CASSLAGATADTQYF
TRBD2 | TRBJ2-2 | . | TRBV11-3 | TGTGCCAGCAGCTTAGTTCGTAGCGGGCACACCGGGGAGCTGTTTTTT | CASSLVRSGHTGELFF
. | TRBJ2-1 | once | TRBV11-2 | TGTGCCAGCAGCTTTGAGCGGAACTCCTACAATGAGCAGTTCTTC | CASSFERNSYNEQFF
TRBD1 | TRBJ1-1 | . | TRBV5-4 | TGCGCCAGCAGCCAAGGGGGGGGGACAGGGAGAGAAGCTTTCTTT | CASSQGGGTGREAFF
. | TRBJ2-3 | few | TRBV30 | TGTGCCTGTTCCCCCTGGACTAGCACAGATACGCAGTATTTT | CACSPWTSTDTQYF
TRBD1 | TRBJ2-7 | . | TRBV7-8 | TGTGCCAGCAGCTTAGGAACAGGGGGATCGCAGTACTTC | CASSLGTGGSQYF
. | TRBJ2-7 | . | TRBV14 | TGTGCCAGCAGCCAAGGCAGGGCTTTTTCCGAGCAGTACTTC | CASSQGRAFSEQYF
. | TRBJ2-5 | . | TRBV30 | TGTGCCTGGAGTGTAACGCTAGCGAGAGAGACCCAGTACTTC | CAWSVTLARETQYF
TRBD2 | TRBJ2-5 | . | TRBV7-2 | TGTGCCAGCAGCAAGGGACTAGCGGGTGGAGAGACCCAGTACTTC | CASSKGLAGGETQYF
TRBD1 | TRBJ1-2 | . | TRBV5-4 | TGTGCCAGCGGCAGGGACAGGGGGCTGAGGAGCGGCTACACCTTC | CASGRDRGLRSGYTF
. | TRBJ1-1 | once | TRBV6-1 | TGTGCCAGCAGAGGGGGAGGCACTGAAGCTTTCTTT | CASRGGGTEAFF
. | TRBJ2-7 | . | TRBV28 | TGTGCCAGCAGTCCCCCCCTCGGCGGCGGCCCCTACGAGCAGTACTTC | CASSPPLGGGPYEQYF
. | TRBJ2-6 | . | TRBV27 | TGTGCCAGCAGTAATACAGGGACCTCTGGGGCCAACGTCCTGACTTTC | CASSNTGTSGANVLTF
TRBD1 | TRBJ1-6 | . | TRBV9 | TGTGCCAGCAGCGCTTCCGGGACAGGGAATCCACCCCTCCACTTT | CASSASGTGNPPLHF
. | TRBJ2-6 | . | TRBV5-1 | TGCGCCAGCAGTCAAAGGGGGACTTCTGGGGCCAACGTCCTGACTTTC | CASSQRGTSGANVLTF
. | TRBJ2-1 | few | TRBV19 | TGTGCCAGTGCCGGGAGAGGGGCCAGCTCCTACAATGAGCAGTTCTTC | CASAGRGASSYNEQFF
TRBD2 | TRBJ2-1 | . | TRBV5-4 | TGTGCCAGCAGCTCTGGAGTACTAGCGGTCTACAATGAGCAGTTCTTC | CASSSGVLAVYNEQFF
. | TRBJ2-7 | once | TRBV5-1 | TGCGCCAGCACCTTCCATCCCGACAGCTCCTACGAGCAGTACTTC | CASTFHPDSSYEQYF
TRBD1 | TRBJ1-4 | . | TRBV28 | TGTGCCCTATCGGCGGGACAGGGGAATAATGAAAAACTGTTTTTT | CALSAGQGNNEKLFF
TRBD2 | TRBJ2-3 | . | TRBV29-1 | TGCAGCGTTGGTCCGGCGGGAGGCACAGATACGCAGTATTTT | CSVGPAGGTDTQYF
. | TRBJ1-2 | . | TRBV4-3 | TGCGCCAGCAGCCAAGATCGGCGGGACGCGCGGTTTGGCTACACCTTC | CASSQDRRDARFGYTF
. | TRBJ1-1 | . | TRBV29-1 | TGCAGCGTCGCCCGGACAGCCGAAAACACTGAAGCTTTCTTT | CSVARTAENTEAFF